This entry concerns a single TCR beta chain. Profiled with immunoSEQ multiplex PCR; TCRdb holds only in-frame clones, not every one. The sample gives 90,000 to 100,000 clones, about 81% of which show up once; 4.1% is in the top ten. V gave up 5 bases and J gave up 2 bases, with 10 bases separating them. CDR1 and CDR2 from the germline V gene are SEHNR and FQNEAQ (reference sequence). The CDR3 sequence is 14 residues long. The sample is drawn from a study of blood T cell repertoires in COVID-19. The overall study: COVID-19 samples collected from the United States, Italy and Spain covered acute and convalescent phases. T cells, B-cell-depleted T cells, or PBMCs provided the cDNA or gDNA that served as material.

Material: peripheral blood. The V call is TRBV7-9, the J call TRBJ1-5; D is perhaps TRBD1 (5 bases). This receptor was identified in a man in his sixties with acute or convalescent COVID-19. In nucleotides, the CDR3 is TGTGCCAGCAGCCTGGGCAGGGGCAATCAGCCCCAGCATTTT. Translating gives CASSLGRGNQPQHF.